The 29 T cell receptor beta chains reported below all come from one sample, sequenced in a study of response to subunit inactivated influenza vaccine. TCRdb redid the calling of the RT-PCR reads with MiXCR, one entry per CDR3 protein. The table records roughly 710,000 distinct CDR3 sequences, roughly 15% of them present only once. The sample was PBMCs from blood, taken 14 to 15 days before vaccination. All receptors derive from a man aged 45-60 years who received an inactivated influenza vaccine.

This chain joins TRBV30 and TRBJ2-3; D ambiguous. The V end was cut by 3 bases, the J end by 6 bases, with 10 bases between. The CDR3 contains 12 residues. Germline CDR1 GTSNPN, CDR2 SVGIG (reference sequence). In DNA form, the CDR3 reads TGTGCCTGGAGAGGAGATAGGGATACGCAGTATTTT. Amino acid sequence: CAWRGDRDTQYF.

This clonotype has more than one count but fewer than ten. This chain joins TRBV5-1 and TRBJ2-3; 9 bases map to TRBD2. CDR1 SGHRS and CDR2 YFSETQ come from the germline V gene. The CDR3 sequence is 16 residues long. V was clipped by 3 bases and J by 3 bases; unmatched bases: 8. Here the CDR3 reads CASSYLAGWGTDTQYF. DNA of the CDR3: TGCGCCAGCAGCTACCTAGCGGGGTGGGGTACAGATACGCAGTATTTT.

Many counts were recorded for this clonotype. The chain recombines TRBV12-3 or TRBV12-4 with TRBJ2-7; D is perhaps TRBD1 or TRBD2 (6 bases each). V lost 6 bases to trimming and J lost 3 bases, with 9 bases between them. This CDR3 spans 12 amino acids. As DNA, the CDR3 is TGTGCCAGCAGGGAGGGGGTCTACGAGCAGTACTTC. Protein: CASREGVYEQYF.

This chain joins TRBV20-1 and TRBJ1-5; the D gene is possibly TRBD1 (6 bases). V lost 4 bases, J lost 11 bases, and 27 bases lay in between. Germline CDR1 and CDR2: DFQATT and SNEGSKA (reference sequence). This CDR3 is 16 amino acids long. CDR3 sequence (DNA): TGCAGTGCTACCCCACCGGGGCCATTACGATCAGGGGCCCAGCATTTT. It codes for CSATPPGPLRSGAQHF.

As to this clonotype: Relative to the germline gene, one junction end is altered; a read error may explain this. This rearrangement joins TRBV5-1 to TRBJ1-2; D is possibly TRBD1 (6 bases). Germline values: CDR1 SGHRS, CDR2 YFSETQ. This CDR3 is built from 14 residues. This CDR3 is CASSGGGFNYGCTF. In nucleotides, the CDR3 is TGCGCCAGCAGCGGGGGCGGTTTTAACTATGGCTGCACCTTC.

Remarks on this clonotype: The limits of the CDR3 on the DNA are not certain, so only TCRdb's listed CDR3 is given. V gene TRBV11-2 combines with J gene TRBJ2-2; TRBD2, the table's D call, lacks a check against the DNA. The CDR3 adds up to 20 amino acids, both ends counted. CDR1 is SGHAT and CDR2 is FQNNGV in the germline V gene. CDR3 amino acids: CASRFGLAGGPRWAPGSCFF.

This chain connects TRBV15 to TRBJ2-3; TRBD2 matches 14 bases. Trimming took 4 bases from V and 5 from J; bases not matched to a gene: 5. The length of the CDR3 is 16 residues. Germline CDR1 and CDR2: LNHNV and YYDKDF (reference sequence). CDR3 amino acids: CATSTKTSGGVDTQYF. The CDR3 nucleotides read TGTGCCACCAGCACCAAGACTAGCGGGGGGGTAGATACGCAGTATTTT.

The chain is built from TRBV27 and TRBJ2-1; 13 positions match TRBD2. Looked up from germline, CDR1 is MNHEY and CDR2 is SMNVEV (reference sequence). V lost 5 bases, J lost 9 bases, and 7 bases stayed unmatched. The CDR3 spans 15 residues. CDR3 DNA sequence: TGTGCCAGCAGTCCGGGACTAGCGGGAAAGGTTGAGCAGTTCTTC. It yields the protein CASSPGLAGKVEQFF.

In this sample, this clonotype turned up many times. In DNA, the CDR3 is TGTGCCAGCAGCGTAGCGGGGTCCTACAATGAGCAGTTCTTC. Translated, it gives CASSVAGSYNEQFF. The gene calls are TRBV9 and TRBJ2-1, with D possibly matching TRBD2 (5 bases). Germline CDR1 reads SGDLS; CDR2 reads YYNGEE. This CDR3 has 14 amino acids. The V gene lost 0 bases and the J gene lost 1 base, with 5 bases spanning the gap. The full variable domain, completed using reference TRBV9 and TRBJ2-1, is DSGVTQTPKHLITATGQRVTLRCSPRSGDLSVYWYQQSLDQGLQFLIQYYNGEERAKGNILERFSAQQFPDLHSELNLSSLELGDSALYFCASSVAGSYNEQFFGPGTRLTVL.

The gene calls are TRBV11-3 and TRBJ2-3; 7 nucleotides agree with TRBD1. The germline V gene encodes CDR1 SGHNT and CDR2 YENEEA. Trimming cost V 3 bases and J 7 bases; bases outside gene matches: 1. The CDR3 length is 12 residues. CDR3 nucleotide sequence: TGTGCCAGCAGCTTGACAGGGAATACGCAGTATTTT. Translation: CASSLTGNTQYF.

This chain links TRBV6-5 with TRBJ1-6; perhaps TRBD1 as D (5 bases). The CDR3 covers 15 residues. Germline V lookup: CDR1 MNHEY, CDR2 SVGAGI. The V end lost 0 bases, the J end lost 10 bases, and 13 bases lay between the germline ends. The CDR3 DNA reads TGTGCCAGCAGTTACTCGGAGGGGACGAAATCACCCCTCCACTTT. It yields the protein CASSYSEGTKSPLHF.

This clonotype was seen more than once but under ten times. V and J are TRBV20-1 and TRBJ2-7, with 10 bases that match TRBD1. V was clipped by 1 base and J by 4 bases; unmatched bases: 4. The CDR3 spans 14 residues. In germline, CDR1 is DFQATT, CDR2 SNEGSKA (reference sequence). The CDR3 DNA reads as TGCAGTGCTAGAGTCCGGGACAGGGGATACGAGCAGTACTTC. Amino acids: CSARVRDRGYEQYF.

The chain has TRBV20-1 and TRBJ2-3; the D gene is possibly TRBD2 (6 bases). The CDR3 is made up of 13 amino acids. Germline V gene data show CDR1 as DFQATT and CDR2 as SNEGSKA (reference sequence). The CDR3 nucleotides are TGCATTCTGAGGCGGGATGGCACAGATACGCAGTATTTT. As protein: CILRRDGTDTQYF.

The table lists this clonotype with a few counts. This chain links TRBV20-1 with TRBJ2-7, with a weak D call TRBD1 (6 bases). Germline CDR1 and CDR2: DFQATT and SNEGSKA (reference sequence). V gave up 3 bases and J gave up 0 bases, with 9 bases separating them. This CDR3 region has 13 residues. CDR3 DNA sequence: TGCAGTGCTAGGAGGACAGTCTCCTACGAGCAGTACTTC. Its protein is CSARRTVSYEQYF.

For the CDR3, the DNA is TGTGCCAGCAGGGGACTAGCGGGAGGGCCGGGCGAGCAGTACTTC. This encodes CASRGLAGGPGEQYF. The chain combines TRBV2 with TRBJ2-7, with 16 bases aligning to TRBD2. Trimming at V came to 6 bases and at J to 6 bases, leaving 5 bases not matched to a gene. Germline lookup yields CDR1 SNHLY and CDR2 FYNNEI. The CDR3 loop spans 15 amino acids.

This clonotype was detected ten times or more. The gene calls are TRBV7-9 and TRBJ2-1, with 9 bases fitting TRBD1. Unmatched junction bases numbered 11, after V lost 5 bases and J lost 6 bases. This CDR3 has 16 residues. Germline assignment: CDR1 SEHNR and CDR2 FQNEAQ (reference sequence). The CDR3 DNA reads as TGTGCCAGCAGCCCGCCTGGACAGGGGTTATTCAATGAGCAGTTCTTC. It yields the protein CASSPPGQGLFNEQFF.

This clonotype was observed a handful of times. The rearrangement uses TRBV6-1 and TRBJ2-2; D may be TRBD2 (5 bases). The CDR3 is made up of 15 amino acids. CDR1 and CDR2 (germline): MNHNS, SASEGT. V was pared by 7 bases and J by 5 bases, with 17 bases between. CDR3 coding DNA: TGTGCCAGCACCCGGCAGAGGGTTGTGACCGGGGAGCTGTTTTTT. As protein: CASTRQRVVTGELFF.

The chain combines TRBV29-1 with TRBJ2-7, with 14 bases lining up with TRBD2. This CDR3 is 15 amino acids long. CDR1 SQVTM and CDR2 ANQGSEA come from the germline V gene. With V trimmed by 6 bases and J by 5 bases, 9 bases remained unmatched. The DNA of the CDR3 is TGCAGCGTCGCCCGGGGACTAGCGGGAGACCACGAGCAGTACTTC. The encoded protein is CSVARGLAGDHEQYF.

The chain recombines TRBV4-3 with TRBJ1-4; 10 nucleotides agree with TRBD1. Trimming cost V 1 base and J 5 bases; bases outside gene matches: 4. Germline V lookup: CDR1 LGHNA, CDR2 YSLEER. This CDR3 is built from 16 residues. The CDR3 reads CASSQARTGGNEKLFF. The CDR3 DNA is TGCGCCAGCAGCCAAGCCCGGACAGGGGGGAATGAAAAACTGTTTTTT.

A few counts support this clonotype. CDR3 in amino acids: CASRSASYNEQFF. The CDR3, as DNA: TGTGCCAGCAGAAGCGCCTCCTACAATGAGCAGTTCTTC. The chain joins TRBV3-1 to TRBJ2-1; D unresolved. Germline V gene lookup returns CDR1 LGHDT and CDR2 YNNKEL (reference sequence). CDR3 length: 13 residues. V lost 6 bases and J 0 bases, leaving 6 bases between the germline ends.

This clonotype was seen a handful of times. The chain carries TRBV5-5 and TRBJ1-5; unclear D gene. Germline lookup yields CDR1 SGHKS and CDR2 YYEKEE (reference sequence). With 4 bases removed from V and 3 bases from J, the gap between germline ends came to 8 bases. The CDR3 sequence is 13 residues long. In DNA, the CDR3 is TGTGCCAGCAGCCAAGGGTTCAATCAGCCCCAGCATTTT. Protein sequence: CASSQGFNQPQHF.

This sequence joins TRBV11-2 and TRBJ2-1, with 11 bases lining up with TRBD1. Germline assignment: CDR1 SGHAT and CDR2 FQNNGV. The CDR3 has 16 amino acids. The trim removed 1 base at V and 2 bases at J, leaving 1 base unmatched. The CDR3 protein is CASSLGTGGTYNEQFF. The CDR3 DNA is TGTGCCAGCAGCTTAGGGACAGGGGGCACCTACAATGAGCAGTTCTTC.

This clonotype was recorded many times. J is TRBJ2-5 and V is TRBV11-2; TRBD1 is a possible D gene (6 bases). CDR1 and CDR2 (germline): SGHAT, FQNNGV. Trimming shortened V by 0 bases and J by 11 bases, and 7 bases separated the two germline ends. There are 11 residues in the CDR3. The CDR3 here is CASSLEGTQYF. CDR3 sequence (DNA): TGTGCCAGCAGCTTAGAGGGGACACAGTACTTC.

This clonotype was recorded a few times. This chain connects TRBV28 to TRBJ1-1; TRBD1 is a possible D gene (6 bases). V lost 6 bases to trimming and J lost 6 bases, with 17 bases between them. This CDR3 region has 14 residues. Per the germline V gene, CDR1 is MDHEN and CDR2 is SYDVKM. The CDR3 bases are TGTGCCAGCAGACACTCACAGGGCTCGGCTGAAGCTTTCTTT. This translates into CASRHSQGSAEAFF.

This clonotype was seen at least ten times. The chain joins TRBV29-1 to TRBJ1-1; 7 bases map to TRBD1. CDR3 length: 13 amino acids. Unmatched junction bases numbered 3, after V lost 4 bases and J lost 1 base. Germline-derived CDR1 and CDR2 are SQVTM and ANQGSEA. DNA for the CDR3: TGCAGCGTTGGACAGGGTCCGAACACTGAAGCTTTCTTT. Protein sequence: CSVGQGPNTEAFF.

The table lists this clonotype with a few counts. The chain employs TRBV4-3 and TRBJ2-3, with D unresolved. CDR1 LGHNA and CDR2 YSLEER come from the germline V gene. This CDR3 is 14 amino acids long. Trimming removed 0 bases from V and 8 bases from J, with 12 bases in between. DNA for the CDR3: TGCGCCAGCAGCCAAGATCTAACCCTCGGTACGCAGTATTTT. Its protein is CASSQDLTLGTQYF.

At least ten counts were recorded for this clonotype. Relative to the germline gene, one junction end is altered; a read error may explain this. This rearrangement joins TRBV5-1 to TRBJ2-3; D gene ambiguous. Germline CDR1 is SGHRS and CDR2 is YFSETQ. The CDR3 has 12 residues. The CDR3 DNA reads TGTGCCAGCTCACCAGACACAGATACGCAGTATTTT. It is translated as CASSPDTDTQYF.

Many counts were recorded for this clonotype. The genes are TRBV28 and TRBJ2-1; 9 bases are a match to TRBD2. Germline values: CDR1 MDHEN, CDR2 SYDVKM. The length of the CDR3 is 17 residues. Trimming removed 7 bases from V and 4 bases from J; junction bases left unmatched: 14. The DNA of the CDR3 is TGTGCCAGCACTCCCTTCTTGACTAGCGGACATTACAATGAGCAGTTCTTC. Protein product: CASTPFLTSGHYNEQFF.

This clonotype turned up a few times. The DNA for the CDR3 is TGTGCCAGCAGCCGTAGGTTCCTGACCGAATACGAGCAGTACTTC. Amino acids: CASSRRFLTEYEQYF. This chain uses TRBV7-2 with TRBJ2-7; no definite D call. This CDR3 has 15 residues. Per the germline V gene, CDR1 is SGHTA and CDR2 is FQGNSA. V lost 5 bases, J lost 4 bases, and 18 bases lay in between. Full variable domain (remainder filled in from reference TRBV7-2 and TRBJ2-7): GAGVSQSPSNKVTEKGKDVELRCDPISGHTALYWYRQSLGQGLEFLIYFQGNSAPDKSGLPSDRFSAERTGGSVSTLTIQRTQQEDSAVYLCASSRRFLTEYEQYFGPGTRLTVT.